This T cell receptor beta chain was recorded in a study of technical replicates of blood from four donors. The V end lost 4 bases, the J end lost 3 bases, and 10 bases lay between the germline ends. CDR3 length: 14 amino acids. Germline CDR1 is SGHVS and CDR2 is FQNEAQ. Measured with immunoSEQ multiplex PCR; TCRdb has only the in-frame clones, and not every one. The data contain tens of thousands of clones, around nine tenths of them singletons. The chain couples TRBV7-8 to TRBJ1-5; a possible D gene is TRBD1 (5 bases). This clonotype was sampled from a human donor in good health. Material: T cells isolated from PBMCs. CDR3 nucleotides: TGTGCCAGCAGCTCGGACATATACAATCAGCCCCAGCATTTT. Encoded protein: CASSSDIYNQPQHF.